One sample yielded the 3 T cell receptor beta chains listed below, sequenced in a study of blood T cell repertoires in COVID-19. Produced via immunoSEQ multiplex PCR; TCRdb's table is partial and in-frame only. The data contain a few hundred thousand clones, approximately 86% of them seen just once; the ten biggest clones take up over 6%. Sequenced sample: peripheral blood. These receptors all stem from a woman aged 70-85 years with active or convalescent COVID-19.

The table lists this clone with a count of one. The V call is TRBV5-4, the J call TRBJ1-2, with D possibly TRBD1 on 6 matching bases. The germline CDR1 and CDR2 sequences are SGHNT and YYREEE (reference sequence). V lost 0 bases and J 8 bases, leaving 14 bases between the germline ends. This CDR3 region has 14 residues. CDR3 amino acids: CASSLVDQGSGYTF. The CDR3 DNA is TGTGCCAGCAGCTTGGTTGACCAGGGGTCCGGCTACACCTTC.

The J gene is TRBJ2-7, the V gene TRBV18; possibly TRBD2 for D (6 bases). Germline CDR1 is KGHSH and CDR2 is LQKENI. The V gene lost 3 bases and the J gene lost 3 bases, with 12 bases spanning the gap. The CDR3 is 14 residues long. CDR3 coding DNA: TGTGCCAGCTCACCGCGGGACGGCAGCTACGAGCAGTACTTC. This encodes CASSPRDGSYEQYF.

The V gene is TRBV7-2, the J gene TRBJ1-5; TRBD1 is a possible D gene (6 bases). The CDR3 sequence is 13 residues long. Germline lookup yields CDR1 SGHTA and CDR2 FQGNSA. V lost 6 bases to trimming and J lost 4 bases, with 10 bases between them. CDR3 sequence (DNA): TGTGCCAGCAGTCTTACAGGGAATCAGCCCCAGCATTTT. Its protein is CASSLTGNQPQHF.